The present TCR beta chain was sequenced within a study of blood T cell repertoires in COVID-19 (TCRdb year 2020). Turning to the overall study: Samples covering the acute and convalescent phases of COVID-19 were provided by collaborators in the United States, Italy and Spain. The prospective study material was composed of cDNA or gDNA derived from T cells, B-cell-depleted T cells, or PBMCs. The dataset comprised deeply sampled blood TCRbeta repertoires from subjects exposed to, actively infected with, or recovered from COVID-19. A freely available public database, intended as a resource for researchers studying the immune response to SARS-CoV-2, is where the repertoires were released. Samples came from the ongoing ImmuneRACE study (first 160 participants) plus 1,254 subjects from 6 global collaborators. Nearly every sample came with metadata listing a de-identified subject ID, COVID-19 status, age in years and sex. Where HLA class I and class II types were available, the types were taken from metadata supplied by the sample provider, not from assay-based typing.

TCRbeta CDR3 regions were amplified from genomic DNA using the immunoSEQ Assay, a bias-controlled multiplex PCR. On the authors' methods: The number of nucleated cells in each sample was estimated from the amplification of reference gene primers within the assay. To quantify the absolute abundance of each unique TCRbeta CDR3 rearrangement, sequence reads were collapsed and filtered. Productive Simpson clonality was computed per sample as the square root of Simpson's diversity index over productive rearrangements. Entries here come from immuneACCESS through TCRdb and include only in-frame sequences with V and J called. Some clones fail to appear in such tables; in the studies checked, an unresolved V gene covers under half of the shortfall, and the cause of the remainder is unknown. The V and J calls and the clone size are those of that table, but D and trimming were determined from the DNA. For this sample the table gives approximately 210,000 clones, of which approximately 80% were detected only once. Approximately 16% of the sample lies in the top ten.

Of note for this clone: The antigen this receptor binds is unknown. No base-level quality is on record; no much larger clone is a single base apart.

As encoded in the germline V gene, CDR1 is ENHRY while CDR2 is SYGVKD. V trim: 4 bases; J trim: 7 bases; unmatched bases: 7. Spanning cysteine to phenylalanine, the CDR3 consists of 14 amino acids. Only CDR3 DNA remains: 42 bases, in frame from the first base. Paper-wide results and their limitations: Clinical and demographic metadata were provided uncurated, with the amount varying by source and participant.

Participants in the prospective study were aged about 18 to 90 years, lived in 20 to 30 United States geographic areas, and enrolled through a virtual design. In the prospective study, participants were assigned to cohorts based on the clinical history participants reported in a screening survey and a study questionnaire. For ImmuneRACE Cohort 3, a participant was defined as recovered based on two consecutive negative NP/OP PCR tests, clearance by a healthcare professional, or resolution of symptoms. In the prospective study, mobile phlebotomists collected whole blood, serum and a nasopharyngeal or oropharyngeal swab from each participant. Participants in the prospective study had the option to provide additional blood draws and questionnaires over an approximately 2-month period. Blood samples from the prospective study were shipped frozen or at room temperature prior to DNA extraction.

The receptor's source is a middle-aged man who had recovered from COVID-19. The sequence links TRBV10-3 to TRBJ2-7; 10 central nucleotides agree with TRBD1. Material for sequencing was PBMCs or T cells enriched from blood (not recorded which). The DNA is TGTGCCATCAGTGGACGGGACAGGGGACCTGAGCAGTACTTC. Translated, it gives CAISGRDRGPEQYF.